This T cell receptor beta chain was captured in a study of T cell changes during pregnancy in multiple sclerosis. Profiling relied on immunoSEQ multiplex PCR, and the TCRdb table lists in-frame clones only, not all of them. The sample has tens of thousands of clones; 85% to 95% are singletons. The germline V gene encodes CDR1 SQVTM and CDR2 ANQGSEA. V lost 3 bases and J 5 bases, leaving 16 bases between the germline ends. The length of the CDR3 is 14 residues. The chain joins TRBV29-1 to TRBJ1-1, with unresolved D. The sequence derives from a female donor in good health, enrolled as a control in a pregnancy study. The sequences come from CD4+ T cells from peripheral blood mononuclear cells, collected in the second trimester of pregnancy. In nucleotides, the CDR3 is TGCAGCGTTGACGAGGGCAGAGCTTTAACTGAAGCTTTCTTT. Translated, it gives CSVDEGRALTEAFF.